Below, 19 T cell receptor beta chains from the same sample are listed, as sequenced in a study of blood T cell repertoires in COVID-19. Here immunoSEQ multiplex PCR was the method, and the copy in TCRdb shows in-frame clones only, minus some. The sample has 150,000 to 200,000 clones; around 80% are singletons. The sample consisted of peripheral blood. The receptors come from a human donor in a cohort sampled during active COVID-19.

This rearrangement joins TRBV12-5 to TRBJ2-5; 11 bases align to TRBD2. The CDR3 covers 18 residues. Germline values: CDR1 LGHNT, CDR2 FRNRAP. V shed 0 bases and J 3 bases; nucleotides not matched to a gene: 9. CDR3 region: CASGLVLTSGGREETQYF. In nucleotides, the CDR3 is TGTGCTAGTGGTTTGGTACTCACTAGCGGGGGAAGGGAAGAGACCCAGTACTTC.

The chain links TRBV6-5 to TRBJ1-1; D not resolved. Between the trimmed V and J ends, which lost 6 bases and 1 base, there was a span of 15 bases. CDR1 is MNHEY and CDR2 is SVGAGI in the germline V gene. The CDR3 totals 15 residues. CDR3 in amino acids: CASSFRRDRNTEAFF. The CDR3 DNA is TGTGCCAGCAGCTTTCGACGGGATAGGAACACTGAAGCTTTCTTT.

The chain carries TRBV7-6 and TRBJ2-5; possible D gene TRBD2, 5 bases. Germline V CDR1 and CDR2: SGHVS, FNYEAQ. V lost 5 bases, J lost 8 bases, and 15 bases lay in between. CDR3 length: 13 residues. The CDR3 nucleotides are TGTGCCAGCAGCCCCTTGACTGGGAGTACCCAGTACTTC. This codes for CASSPLTGSTQYF. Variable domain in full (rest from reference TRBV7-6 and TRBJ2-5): GAGVSQSPRYKVTKRGQDVALRCDPISGHVSLYWYRQALGQGPEFLTYFNYEAQQDKSGLPNDRFSAERPEGSISTLTIQRTEQRDSAMYRCASSPLTGSTQYFGPGTRLLVL.

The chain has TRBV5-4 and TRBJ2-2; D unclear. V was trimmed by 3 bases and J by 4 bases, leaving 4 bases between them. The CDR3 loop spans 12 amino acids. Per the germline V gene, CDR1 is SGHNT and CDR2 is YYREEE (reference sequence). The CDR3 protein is CASSSITGELFF. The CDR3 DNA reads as TGTGCCAGCAGCTCCATCACCGGGGAGCTGTTTTTT. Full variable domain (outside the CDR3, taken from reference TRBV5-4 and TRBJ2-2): ETGVTQSPTHLIKTRGQQVTLRCSSQSGHNTVSWYQQALGQGPQFIFQYYREEENGRGNFPPRFSGLQFPNYSSELNVNALELDDSALYLCASSSITGELFFGEGSRLTVL.

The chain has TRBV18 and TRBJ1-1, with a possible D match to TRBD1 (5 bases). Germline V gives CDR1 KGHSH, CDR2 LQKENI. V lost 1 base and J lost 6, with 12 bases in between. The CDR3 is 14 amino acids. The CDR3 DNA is TGTGCCAGCTCACCACTGGGGGGAATCGCTGAAGCTTTCTTT. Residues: CASSPLGGIAEAFF.

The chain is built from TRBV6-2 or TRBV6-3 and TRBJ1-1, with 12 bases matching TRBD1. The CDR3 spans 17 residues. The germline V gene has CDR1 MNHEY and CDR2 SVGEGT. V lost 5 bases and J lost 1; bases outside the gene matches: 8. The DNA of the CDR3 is TGTGCCAGCAGTCAAAACAGGGGACAGGGGGCGAACACTGAAGCTTTCTTT. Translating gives CASSQNRGQGANTEAFF.

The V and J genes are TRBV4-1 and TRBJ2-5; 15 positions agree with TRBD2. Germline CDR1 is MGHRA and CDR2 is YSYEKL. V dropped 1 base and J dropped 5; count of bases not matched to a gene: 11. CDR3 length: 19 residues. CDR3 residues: CASSQGHGTSGGPRETQYF. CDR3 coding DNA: TGCGCCAGCAGCCAAGGGCACGGGACTAGCGGGGGGCCTCGGGAGACCCAGTACTTC.

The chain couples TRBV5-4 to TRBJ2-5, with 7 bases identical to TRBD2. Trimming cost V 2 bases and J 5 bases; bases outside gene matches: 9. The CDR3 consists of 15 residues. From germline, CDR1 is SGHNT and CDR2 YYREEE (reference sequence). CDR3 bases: TGTGCCAGCAGCTTCGGGGACTACAAGACGGAGACCCAGTACTTC. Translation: CASSFGDYKTETQYF.

The DNA of the CDR3 is TGTGCCTGGGAGACGGAGGGGACTGAAGCTTTCTTT. This gives the protein CAWETEGTEAFF. The gene calls are TRBV30 and TRBJ1-1; a weak D match, TRBD1 (5 bases). V dropped 5 bases and J dropped 5 bases, with 12 bases sitting between them. The CDR3 covers 12 residues. Germline V lookup: CDR1 GTSNPN, CDR2 SVGIG (reference sequence).

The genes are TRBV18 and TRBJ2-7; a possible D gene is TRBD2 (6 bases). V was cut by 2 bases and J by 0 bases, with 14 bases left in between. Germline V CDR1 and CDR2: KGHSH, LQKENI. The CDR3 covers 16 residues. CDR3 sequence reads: CASSPSSRDFSYEQYF. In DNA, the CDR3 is TGTGCCAGCTCACCATCCTCTAGGGACTTCTCCTACGAGCAGTACTTC. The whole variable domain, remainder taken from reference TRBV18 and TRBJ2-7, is NAGVMQNPRHLVRRRGQEARLRCSPMKGHSHVYWYRQLPEEGLKFMVYLQKENIIDESGMPKERFSAEFPKEGPSILRIQQVVRGDSAAYFCASSPSSRDFSYEQYFGPGTRLTVT.

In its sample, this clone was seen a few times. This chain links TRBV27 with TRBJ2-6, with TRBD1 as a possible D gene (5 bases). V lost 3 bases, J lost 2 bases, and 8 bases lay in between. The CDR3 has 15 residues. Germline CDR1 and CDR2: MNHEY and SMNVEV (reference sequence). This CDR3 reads CASSLSRAGANVLTF. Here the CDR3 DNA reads TGTGCCAGCAGTTTGAGCAGGGCTGGGGCCAACGTCCTGACTTTC.

The CDR3, as DNA: TGTGCCTGGGGGGGCCAGAGCTCTGGAAACACCATATATTTT. This sequence encodes CAWGGQSSGNTIYF. The V gene is TRBV30, the J gene TRBJ1-3, with D maybe TRBD1 (6 bases). CDR1 is GTSNPN and CDR2 is SVGIG in the germline V gene (reference sequence). Trimming took off 5 bases at V and 0 bases at J, with 11 bases between the two ends. The CDR3 has 14 residues. The full variable domain, completed using reference TRBV30 and TRBJ1-3, is SQTIHQWPATLVQPVGSPLSLECTVEGTSNPNLYWYRQAAGRGLQLLFYSVGIGQISSEVPQNLSASRPQDRQFILSSKKLLLSDSGFYLCAWGGQSSGNTIYFGEGSWLTVV.

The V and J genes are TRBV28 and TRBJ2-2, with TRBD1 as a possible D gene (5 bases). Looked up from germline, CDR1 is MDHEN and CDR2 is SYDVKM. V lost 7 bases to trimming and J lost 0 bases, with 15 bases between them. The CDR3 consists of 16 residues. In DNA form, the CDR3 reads TGTGCCAGCACCACCAGGACACAACCGAACACCGGGGAGCTGTTTTTT. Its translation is CASTTRTQPNTGELFF.

The chain's CDR3 is CASSTSGGAYEQFF. In DNA, the CDR3 is TGCGCCAGCAGTACTAGCGGGGGGGCGTATGAGCAGTTCTTC. The chain joins TRBV10-1 to TRBJ2-1; 13 nucleotides line up with TRBD2. Germline values: CDR1 WNHNN, CDR2 SYGVQD (reference sequence). The CDR3 totals 14 residues. J was trimmed by 8 bases and V by 5 bases; bases with no gene match: 3.

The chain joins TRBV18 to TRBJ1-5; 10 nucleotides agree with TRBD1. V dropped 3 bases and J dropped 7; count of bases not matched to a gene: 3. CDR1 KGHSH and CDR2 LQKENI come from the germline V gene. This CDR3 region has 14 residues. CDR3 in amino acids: CASSPGTGAQPQHF. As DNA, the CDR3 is TGTGCCAGCTCACCGGGGACAGGGGCACAGCCCCAGCATTTT.

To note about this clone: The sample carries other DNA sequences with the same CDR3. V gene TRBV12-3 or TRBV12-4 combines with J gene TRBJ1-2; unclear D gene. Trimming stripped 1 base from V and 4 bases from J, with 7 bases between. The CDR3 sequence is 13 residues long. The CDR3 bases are TGTGCCAGCAGTTTAGGGGGAGGCTATGGCTACACCTTC. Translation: CASSLGGGYGYTF.

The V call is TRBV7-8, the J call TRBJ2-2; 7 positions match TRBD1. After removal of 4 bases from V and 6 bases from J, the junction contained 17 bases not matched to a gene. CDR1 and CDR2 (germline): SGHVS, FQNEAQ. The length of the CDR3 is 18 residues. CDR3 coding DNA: TGTGCCAGCAGCTCAGCACCCACAGGGGTAGATTGGGCCGGGGAGCTGTTTTTT. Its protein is CASSSAPTGVDWAGELFF.

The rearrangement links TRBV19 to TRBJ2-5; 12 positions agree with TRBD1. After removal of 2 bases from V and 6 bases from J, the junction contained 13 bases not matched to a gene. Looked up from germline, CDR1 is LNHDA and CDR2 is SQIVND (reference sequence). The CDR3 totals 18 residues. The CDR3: CASSINGGTGGAGKTQYF. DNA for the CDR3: TGTGCCAGTAGTATAAATGGCGGGACAGGGGGCGCAGGAAAGACCCAGTACTTC.

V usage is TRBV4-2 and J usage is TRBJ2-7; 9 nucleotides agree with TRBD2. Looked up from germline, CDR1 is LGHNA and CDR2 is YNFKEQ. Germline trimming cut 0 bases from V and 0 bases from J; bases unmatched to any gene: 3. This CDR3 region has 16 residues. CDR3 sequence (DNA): TGTGCCAGCAGCCAAGATCCTAGCGGGGACTCCTACGAGCAGTACTTC. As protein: CASSQDPSGDSYEQYF.